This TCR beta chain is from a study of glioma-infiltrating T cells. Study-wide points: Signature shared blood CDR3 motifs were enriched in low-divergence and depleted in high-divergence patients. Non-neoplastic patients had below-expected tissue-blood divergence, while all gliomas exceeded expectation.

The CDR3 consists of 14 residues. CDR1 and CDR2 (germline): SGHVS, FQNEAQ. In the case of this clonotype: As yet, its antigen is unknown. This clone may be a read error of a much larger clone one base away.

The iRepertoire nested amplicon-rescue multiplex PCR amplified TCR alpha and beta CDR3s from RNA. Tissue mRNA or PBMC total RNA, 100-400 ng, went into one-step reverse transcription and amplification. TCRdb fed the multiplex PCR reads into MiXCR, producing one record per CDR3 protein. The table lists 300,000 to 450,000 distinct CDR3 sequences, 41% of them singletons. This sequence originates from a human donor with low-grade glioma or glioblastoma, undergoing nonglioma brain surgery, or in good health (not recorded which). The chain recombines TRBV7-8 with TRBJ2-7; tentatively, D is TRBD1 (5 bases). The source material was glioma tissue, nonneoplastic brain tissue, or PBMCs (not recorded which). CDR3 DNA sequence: TGTGCCAGCAGCTTACGCAGGGTGACCTACAAGCAGTACTTC. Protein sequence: CASSLRRVTYKQYF. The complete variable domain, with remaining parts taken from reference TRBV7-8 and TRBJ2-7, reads GAGVSQSPRYKVAKRGQDVALRCDPISGHVSLFWYQQALGQGPEFLTYFQNEAQLDKSGLPSDRFFAERPEGSVSTLKIQRTQQEDSAVYLCASSLRRVTYKQYFGPGTRLTVT.